A single sample is the source of the 17 T cell receptor beta chains below, sequenced in a study of CD8 T cells in Susac syndrome. Roughly 0.45 to 1 ug RNA was reverse transcribed with random hexamers. TCRdb analysed the immunoSEQ multiplex PCR reads with MiXCR anew, one entry per CDR3 protein. The data hold 95,000 to 150,000 distinct CDR3 sequences, with around 96% observed a single time. Sequenced: CD4+ T cells from PBMCs. These receptors all come from a human donor with Susac syndrome.

This clonotype was counted once. The V and J genes are TRBV19 and TRBJ2-1, with 9 bases identical to TRBD2. Germline-derived CDR1 and CDR2 are LNHDA and SQIVND (reference sequence). V gave up 5 bases and J gave up 4 bases; unmatched junction bases: 6. The length of the CDR3 is 15 residues. Here the CDR3 DNA reads TGTGCCAGTAGTCTCTCTAGCGGGGAGTACAATGAGCAGTTCTTC. It encodes CASSLSSGEYNEQFF.

This rearrangement joins TRBV7-6 to TRBJ2-1; tentative D call: TRBD1 (6 bases). This CDR3 is built from 13 residues. V shed 1 base and J shed 8 bases, with 9 bases lying between them. Germline loops: CDR1 SGHVS, CDR2 FNYEAQ. The CDR3 bases are TGTGCCAGCAGCTTAGGGGGGCCCGATGAGCAGTTCTTC. Amino acid sequence: CASSLGGPDEQFF.

The chain couples TRBV11-2 to TRBJ1-1, with D tentatively TRBD1 (5 bases). Germline CDR1 is SGHAT and CDR2 is FQNNGV. V lost 4 bases and J lost 0, with 9 bases in between. This CDR3 has 14 residues. This CDR3 reads CASSWGFMNTEAFF. DNA for the CDR3: TGTGCCAGCAGCTGGGGGTTCATGAACACTGAAGCTTTCTTT.

The chain combines TRBV20-1 with TRBJ1-2; unclear D gene. This CDR3 is 12 amino acids long. Germline CDR1 is DFQATT and CDR2 is SNEGSKA (reference sequence). The germline V and J ends were trimmed by 6 bases and 6 bases, with 14 bases remaining between them. CDR3 sequence: CSAEKVRDGYTF. CDR3 sequence (DNA): TGCAGTGCGGAGAAGGTGAGGGATGGCTACACCTTC.

The chain recombines TRBV20-1 with TRBJ2-4, with TRBD2 as a possible D gene (5 bases). Per the germline V gene, CDR1 is DFQATT and CDR2 is SNEGSKA (reference sequence). The CDR3 has 13 amino acids. This CDR3 is CSPEWRAKNIQYF. CDR3 nucleotides: TGCAGCCCCGAGTGGAGGGCCAAAAACATTCAGTACTTC.

Only a few counts were recorded for this clonotype. V gene TRBV30 combines with J gene TRBJ1-2, with D perhaps TRBD1 (6 bases). V was cut by 3 bases and J by 4 bases, with 18 bases left in between. Germline assignment: CDR1 GTSNPN and CDR2 SVGIG (reference sequence). CDR3 length equals 15 residues. CDR3 amino acids: CAWSVNRVERYGYTF. As DNA, the CDR3 is TGTGCCTGGAGCGTGAACAGGGTGGAACGCTATGGCTACACCTTC.

The chain links TRBV28 to TRBJ2-2; 10 bases fit TRBD2. Germline V gene lookup returns CDR1 MDHEN and CDR2 SYDVKM. The length of the CDR3 is 15 residues. V trimming: 6 bases; J trimming: 3 bases; junction bases outside the gene matches: 4. The CDR3 protein is CASSRTSGYTGELFF. CDR3 DNA sequence: TGTGCCAGCAGCCGGACTAGCGGTTACACCGGGGAGCTGTTTTTT.

The V gene is TRBV7-9, the J gene TRBJ2-3, with D maybe TRBD1 (5 bases). V shed 5 bases and J shed 4 bases, with 10 bases lying between them. CDR3 length equals 13 residues. The germline V gene has CDR1 SEHNR and CDR2 FQNEAQ (reference sequence). The CDR3 spells CASSQLGPDTQYF. The CDR3 DNA sequence: TGTGCCAGCAGCCAGCTGGGGCCAGATACGCAGTATTTT.

The chain couples TRBV6-5 to TRBJ2-5, with D possibly TRBD2 on 5 matching bases. Trimming stripped 6 bases from V and 4 bases from J, with 12 bases between. The CDR3 is made up of 13 amino acids. Germline V gene sequence: CDR1 MNHEY, CDR2 SVGAGI. CDR3 in amino acids: CASSWREGETQYF. CDR3 bases: TGTGCCAGCAGCTGGAGAGAGGGAGAGACCCAGTACTTC.

The rearrangement uses TRBV30 and TRBJ2-5; D is perhaps TRBD2 (5 bases). There are 11 residues in the CDR3. Trimming took off 3 bases at V and 5 bases at J, with 7 bases between the two ends. Germline V gene data show CDR1 as GTSNPN and CDR2 as SVGIG (reference sequence). The DNA of the CDR3 is TGTGCCTGGAGGGACTGGGAGACCCAGTACTTC. As protein: CAWRDWETQYF.

This chain links TRBV20-1 with TRBJ2-2; perhaps D is TRBD1 or TRBD2 (5 bases each). Trimming took off 5 bases at V and 3 bases at J, with 16 bases between the two ends. CDR3 length: 15 residues. Germline V gives CDR1 DFQATT, CDR2 SNEGSKA (reference sequence). CDR3 nucleotide sequence: TGCAGTGCTGACCGGGGAGAGGGGTACACCGGGGAGCTGTTTTTT. Translated, it gives CSADRGEGYTGELFF.

The V gene is TRBV7-2, the J gene TRBJ1-2; a possible D gene is TRBD1 (6 bases). CDR3 length: 15 residues. The germline gives CDR1 SGHTA, CDR2 FQGNSA. V gave up 0 bases and J gave up 7 bases, with 15 bases separating them. DNA of the CDR3: TGTGCCAGCAGCTTAGCCACAACCGGGACATCTGGCTACACCTTC. Its protein is CASSLATTGTSGYTF.

In its sample, this clonotype was seen once. The chain has TRBV18 and TRBJ2-1; D perhaps matches TRBD1 (7 bases). The germline V and J ends were trimmed by 3 bases and 6 bases, with 18 bases remaining between them. Germline lookup yields CDR1 KGHSH and CDR2 LQKENI. This CDR3 has 16 amino acids. The CDR3: CASSPVGDREVNEQFF. The CDR3 coding sequence is TGTGCCAGCTCACCCGTGGGCGACAGGGAGGTCAATGAGCAGTTCTTC.

The genes are TRBV7-2 and TRBJ2-1, with 8 bases that match TRBD2. The germline V gene has CDR1 SGHTA and CDR2 FQGNSA. This CDR3 has 13 amino acids. Trimming took 4 bases from V and 14 from J; bases not matched to a gene: 10. CDR3 coding DNA: TGTGCCAGCAGCTCGTCACTAGCGGAGAGTAAGTTCTTC. Its protein product is CASSSSLAESKFF. The full variable domain, in which reference TRBV7-2 and TRBJ2-1 provide the parts outside the CDR3, is GAGVSQSPSNKVTEKGKDVELRCDPISGHTALYWYRQSLGQGLEFLIYFQGNSAPDKSGLPSDRFSAERTGGSVSTLTIQRTQQEDSAVYLCASSSSLAESKFFGPGTRLTVL.

This chain uses TRBV4-1 with TRBJ1-5, with TRBD1 matching over 8 bases. Germline CDR1 reads MGHRA; CDR2 reads YSYEKL. This CDR3 comprises 16 residues. Unmatched junction bases numbered 4, after V lost 1 base and J lost 2 bases. Here the CDR3 reads CASSQGGQERNQPQHF. DNA for the CDR3: TGCGCCAGCAGCCAAGGGGGACAGGAACGCAATCAGCCCCAGCATTTT.

V and J are TRBV28 and TRBJ1-1; TRBD1 matches 8 bases. CDR1 and CDR2 (germline): MDHEN, SYDVKM. The CDR3 has 11 amino acids. The J segment lost 11 bases and the V segment lost 9 bases, leaving 8 bases of the junction unmatched. CDR3 DNA sequence: TGTGCCAGTTTAACAGGGGGAGTTGCTTTCTTT. This sequence encodes CASLTGGVAFF. The complete variable domain, with remaining parts taken from reference TRBV28 and TRBJ1-1, reads DVKVTQSSRYLVKRTGEKVFLECVQDMDHENMFWYRQDPGLGLRLIYFSYDVKMKEKGDIPEGYSVSREKKERFSLILESASTNQTSMYLCASLTGGVAFFGQGTRLTVV.

This sequence joins TRBV24-1 and TRBJ2-1; TRBD2 might be the D (5 bases). Trimming cost V 9 bases and J 6 bases, with 14 bases left between them. The CDR3 length is 13 residues. Germline assignment: CDR1 KGHDR and CDR2 SFDVKD. The CDR3 sequence is CATEEGSGNEQFF. The DNA for the CDR3 is TGTGCCACCGAAGAGGGTTCGGGCAATGAGCAGTTCTTC.